The source of this T cell receptor (beta chain) is a study of regulatory T cells in long-lasting Graves disease. The CDR3 sequence is 12 residues long. The V and J ends lost 6 bases and 2 bases respectively, with 10 bases between them. Germline assignment: CDR1 SQVTM and CDR2 ANQGSEA. Time point in this sample: persistent/refractory GD, antithyroid drugs over 5 years with positive TRAb. The TCR library was made from RNA extracted from PBMCs. Library construction for TCR beta used iRepertoire HTBI primers and Arm-PCR of CDR3 regions. TCRdb processed the multiplex PCR reads anew with MiXCR; each CDR3 protein has one entry. The table includes 500,000 to 700,000 distinct CDR3 sequences, 30% detected once. This clonotype was observed a handful of times.

Sample: peripheral blood mononuclear cells (PBMCs), taken when the disease was refractory, from a patient treated with antithyroid drugs. This rearrangement joins TRBV29-1 to TRBJ1-2, with D unresolved. This sequence was found in a female donor with Graves disease. The CDR3 sequence: CSVQDSNYGYTF. The CDR3 bases are TGCAGCGTCCAAGATTCCAACTATGGCTACACCTTC. The complete variable domain, with remaining parts taken from reference TRBV29-1 and TRBJ1-2, reads SAVISQKPSRDICQRGTSLTIQCQVDSQVTMMFWYRQQPGQSLTLIATANQGSEATYESGFVIDKFPISRPNLTFSTLTVSNMSPEDSSIYLCSVQDSNYGYTFGSGTRLTVV.